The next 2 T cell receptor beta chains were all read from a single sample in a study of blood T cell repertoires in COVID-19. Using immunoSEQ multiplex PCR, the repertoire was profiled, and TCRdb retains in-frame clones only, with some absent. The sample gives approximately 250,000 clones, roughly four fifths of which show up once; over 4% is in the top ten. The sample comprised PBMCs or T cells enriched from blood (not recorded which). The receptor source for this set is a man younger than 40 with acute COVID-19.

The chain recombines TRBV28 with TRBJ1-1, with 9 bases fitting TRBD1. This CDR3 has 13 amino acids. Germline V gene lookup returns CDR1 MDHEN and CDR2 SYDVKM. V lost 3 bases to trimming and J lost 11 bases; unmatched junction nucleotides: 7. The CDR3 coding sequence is TGTGCCAGCAGTTTCTCCGACAGGGGGGCGGCTTTCTTT. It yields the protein CASSFSDRGAAFF.

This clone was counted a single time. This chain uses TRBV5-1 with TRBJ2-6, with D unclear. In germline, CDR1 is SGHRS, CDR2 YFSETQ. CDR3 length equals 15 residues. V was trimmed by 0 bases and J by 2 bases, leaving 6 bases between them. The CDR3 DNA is TGCGCCAGCAGCTTGGGCTCTACTGGGGCCAACGTCCTGACTTTC. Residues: CASSLGSTGANVLTF. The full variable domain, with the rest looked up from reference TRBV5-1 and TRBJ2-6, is KAGVTQTPRYLIKTRGQQVTLSCSPISGHRSVSWYQQTPGQGLQFLFEYFSETQRNKGNFPGRFSGRQFSNSRSEMNVSTLELGDSALYLCASSLGSTGANVLTFGAGSRLTVL.